The clone carrying this T cell receptor beta chain was observed a few times. The antigen remains unidentified. TCRdb ran MiXCR on the 5' RACE reads and lists one entry per CDR3 protein. The data show hundreds of thousands of distinct CDR3 sequences, about 7.5% seen once. The data were taken from a study of identical twins. Findings of the study overall: Beta out-of-frame sequences displayed a weaker excess of sharing between twins. Twins shared out-of-frame alpha sequences with excess low generation probability.

Germline CDR1 is DFQATT and CDR2 is SNEGSKA (reference sequence). The CDR3 runs to 15 residues. V gave up 3 bases and J gave up 3 bases; unmatched junction bases: 8. These data were also reused for a study on yellow fever vaccine responses in identical twins. That source notes: Twins' vaccine T cell responses reportedly seemed partly convergent and partly personalized.

This clonotype was sampled from a woman between 18 and 29 years old in good health. The sequenced sample consisted of CD8+ T cells sorted from blood. This chain connects TRBV20-1 to TRBJ2-3; 8 nucleotides align to TRBD2. CDR3 in amino acids: CSARAQREYTDTQYF. In nucleotides, the CDR3 is TGCAGTGCTAGGGCACAGCGGGAGTATACAGATACGCAGTATTTT.